This TCR beta chain is drawn from a study of long-term antiretroviral therapy in people with HIV. The V end was cut by 5 bases, the J end by 1 base, with 8 bases between. Looked up from germline, CDR1 is SGHTA and CDR2 is FQGNSA. This CDR3 is built from 13 residues. This clone has just one count. Going into DNA extraction, samples held about 0.95-10 million cryopreserved PBMC. Version v3.0 of the immunoSEQ assay was performed at survey level. This table comes from immunoSEQ multiplex PCR, and its TCRdb copy is limited to in-frame clones, with some not included. The sample shows 20,000 or so clones, roughly 87% of them seen only once.

The receptor was isolated from a young man with HIV. The source was unsorted PBMCs, collected 2.1 years after starting antiretroviral therapy. V and J are TRBV7-2 and TRBJ1-1; D is perhaps TRBD1 (5 bases). CDR3 in amino acids: CASSVGRNTEAFF. CDR3 sequence (DNA): TGTGCCAGCAGCGTGGGACGGAACACTGAAGCTTTCTTT.